Below are 14 T cell receptor beta chains sequenced from a single sample in a study of T cells in Graves' hyperthyroidism and ophthalmopathy. Researchers amplified the TCR beta CDR3 regions from RNA transcripts. The HTBI primer set served for first-round RT-PCR of the TCR CDR3. TCRdb reprocessed the multiplex PCR reads via MiXCR and lists one record per CDR3 protein. The table has hundreds of thousands of distinct CDR3 sequences, roughly 15% seen once. Sample: blood. The receptors here all came from a woman aged 40 to 49 with Graves' ophthalmopathy.

There are many counts of this clonotype. As DNA, the CDR3 is TGTGCCAGCAGCTCAACAGGGAAGGATTCACCCCTCCACTTT. Its protein is CASSSTGKDSPLHF. The chain employs TRBV12-3 or TRBV12-4 and TRBJ1-6, with D perhaps matching TRBD1 (6 bases). The V gene lost 6 bases and the J gene lost 8 bases, with 14 bases spanning the gap. The CDR3 consists of 14 residues.

This clonotype has only a few counts. The V gene is TRBV14, the J gene TRBJ2-2, with 9 bases matching TRBD2. In germline, CDR1 is SGHDN, CDR2 FVKESK. With 1 base clipped from V and 0 bases from J, the junction kept 0 bases outside the gene matches. The CDR3 length is 16 residues. The CDR3 bases are TGTGCCAGCAGCCAAGTAGCGGGAGCGAACACCGGGGAGCTGTTTTTT. It specifies CASSQVAGANTGELFF.

This clonotype was seen at least ten times. The chain is built from TRBV2 and TRBJ1-4, with TRBD1 as a possible D gene (6 bases). Trimming stripped 6 bases from V and 8 bases from J, with 13 bases between. The CDR3 is 13 amino acids. Germline assignment: CDR1 SNHLY and CDR2 FYNNEI. The CDR3 bases are TGTGCCAGCAGCGGGCTAGGGGGAGAAAAACTGTTTTTT. Its protein is CASSGLGGEKLFF.

This clonotype was seen repeatedly, ten times or more. CDR3 nucleotide sequence: TGTGCCAGCAGCGGACTGACCGGGGAGCTGTTTTTT. Translating it yields CASSGLTGELFF. V gene TRBV28 combines with J gene TRBJ2-2, with D perhaps TRBD2 (5 bases). Germline CDR1 reads MDHEN; CDR2 reads SYDVKM. V lost 6 bases and J lost 5, with 7 bases in between. This CDR3 has 12 residues.

This clonotype came up a few times. The rearrangement joins TRBV20-1 to TRBJ1-2; maybe TRBD1 (5 bases). Germline loops: CDR1 DFQATT, CDR2 SNEGSKA (reference sequence). V lost 0 bases, J lost 4 bases, and 15 bases lay in between. This CDR3 spans 15 amino acids. The CDR3 protein is CSARDTGPTFYGYTF. DNA for the CDR3: TGCAGTGCTAGAGATACAGGACCGACATTCTATGGCTACACCTTC.

The sample holds many counts of this clonotype. CDR3 DNA sequence: TGTGCCAGCAGTTTGACCCCCGGGACAGGGCATTCCTTTAACACTGAAGCTTTCTTT. This translates into CASSLTPGTGHSFNTEAFF. The V and J genes are TRBV28 and TRBJ1-1; 9 bases are a match to TRBD1. V trimming: 3 bases; J trimming: 2 bases; junction bases outside the gene matches: 16. The germline V gene encodes CDR1 MDHEN and CDR2 SYDVKM. The CDR3 is 19 amino acids.

This clonotype has only a few counts. The chain links TRBV6-1 to TRBJ2-1; 8 bases fit TRBD1. V trimming: 5 bases; J trimming: 0 bases; junction bases outside the gene matches: 12. In germline, CDR1 is MNHNS, CDR2 SASEGT. This CDR3 comprises 18 residues. The CDR3 region has the DNA TGTGCCAGCAGTTCCCCAGGGGGAACAGGGGGCTCCTACAATGAGCAGTTCTTC. Its protein is CASSSPGGTGGSYNEQFF.

V and J are TRBV5-8 and TRBJ2-1; 8 nucleotides align to TRBD2. Germline V CDR1 and CDR2: SGHTS, YDEGEE. With 3 bases clipped from V and 6 bases from J, the junction kept 5 bases outside the gene matches. The CDR3 is 14 residues long. The CDR3, as DNA: TGTGCCAGCAGCTCCGGACTAGCTCCCAATGAGCAGTTCTTC. Translation gives CASSSGLAPNEQFF.

This clonotype was detected ten times or more. This chain connects TRBV12-3 or TRBV12-4 to TRBJ2-4, with 10 bases that match TRBD2. The CDR3 totals 13 residues. V was pared by 7 bases and J by 5 bases, with 2 bases of the junction left unmatched. In nucleotides, the CDR3 is TGTGCCAGCACGCTAGCGGGAGAAAACATTCAGTACTTC. It is translated as CASTLAGENIQYF.

This clonotype was recorded many times. This chain uses TRBV20-1 with TRBJ2-7; 11 bases line up with TRBD2. J gave up 4 bases and V 2 bases, and 10 bases lay outside the gene matches. CDR1 and CDR2 from the germline V gene are DFQATT and SNEGSKA (reference sequence). The CDR3 is 16 residues long. CDR3 nucleotides: TGCAGTGCTAGACCTATGACTAGCGGGGATTCTTACGAGCAGTACTTC. It yields the protein CSARPMTSGDSYEQYF.

The V and J genes are TRBV19 and TRBJ2-7; D unclear. Germline V lookup: CDR1 LNHDA, CDR2 SQIVND (reference sequence). The CDR3 runs 17 residues. V was trimmed by 10 bases and J by 0 bases, leaving 25 bases between them. The CDR3 sequence is CATSNSGPGLSSYEQYF. The CDR3 DNA reads TGTGCCACCTCCAACTCCGGGCCTGGCTTGTCCTCCTACGAGCAGTACTTC.

About this clonotype: Compared with germline, one end of the junction differs, possibly owing to a read error. The chain combines TRBV5-8 with TRBJ2-3; TRBD2 is a possible D gene (6 bases). CDR1 is SGHTS, CDR2 YDEGEE, per germline. This CDR3 is built from 15 residues. The DNA for the CDR3 is TGTGCCGGCAGCTCCGGACTACTTAGCACAGATACGCAGTATTTT. Protein: CAGSSGLLSTDTQYF. The whole variable domain, remainder taken from reference TRBV5-8 and TRBJ2-3, is EAGVTQSPTHLIKTRGQQATLRCSPISGHTSVYWYQQALGLGLQFLLWYDEGEERNRGNFPPRFSGRQFPNYSSELNVNALELEDSALYLCAGSSGLLSTDTQYFGPGTRLTVL.

This clonotype was recorded at least ten times. The J gene is TRBJ2-3, the V gene TRBV7-3; D remains ambiguous. V was shortened by 1 base and J by 3 bases, with 11 bases between the two germline ends. The CDR3 totals 15 residues. The germline gives CDR1 SGHTA, CDR2 FQGTGA. Here the CDR3 DNA reads TGTGCCAGCAGCTTAAGGGCGAGTGAGACAGATACGCAGTATTTT. Its translation: CASSLRASETDTQYF.

This sequence joins TRBV28 and TRBJ1-2; no firm D call. CDR3 length: 9 amino acids. The germline V gene has CDR1 MDHEN and CDR2 SYDVKM. Trimming left V 8 bases short and J 7 bases short, with 5 bases between. This chain's CDR3 is CASGSGYTF. The CDR3 DNA sequence: TGTGCCAGCGGGTCTGGCTACACCTTC.